A selection of T cell receptor beta chains follows, all from one sample in a study of post-analysis software for immune sequencing data. TCRdb reprocessed the PCR reads with MiXCR, giving one entry per CDR3 protein. The table has hundreds of thousands of distinct CDR3 sequences, approximately 59% seen once. Sequenced sample: blood. These receptors were obtained from a girl aged 2-10 years with multiple sclerosis. CDR3s include the opening cysteine and the closing phenylalanine or tryptophan. A D gene is named only where the DNA matches it firmly. Rows may omit the clone size; those that give it use once, few, many or a size class.

>TRBD1|TRBJ2-7|few|TRBV12-5
TGTGCTAGTGGCGCGAAAGGACAGGAGACCTACGAGCAGTACTTC
CASGAKGQETYEQYF
>.|TRBJ2-1|.|TRBV14
TGTGCCAGCAGCCTCGGGAGTTACCTGAATGAGCAGTTCTTC
CASSLGSYLNEQFF
>TRBD2|TRBJ2-1|.|TRBV5-1
TGCGCCAGCAGCGGGGGACTAGCGGGAGGGCCAGGCTACAATGAGCAGTTCTTC
CASSGGLAGGPGYNEQFF
>.|TRBJ1-1|few|TRBV5-1
TGCGCCAGCAGCCTCCTTGCGAACACTGAAGCTTTCTTT
CASSLLANTEAFF
>.|TRBJ2-7|.|TRBV5-1
TGCGCCAGCAGCTTGGCCAACTTCTACGAGCAGTACTTC
CASSLANFYEQYF
>.|TRBJ2-1|few|TRBV7-3
TGTGCCAGCAGCCGTGGACCTAGGGATGAGCAGTTCTTC
CASSRGPRDEQFF
>.|TRBJ1-6|few|TRBV12-3/TRBV12-4
TGTGCCAGCAGTCCTGGTAATTCACCCCTCCACTTT
CASSPGNSPLHF
>TRBD1|TRBJ2-7|.|TRBV6-2/TRBV6-3
TGTGCCAGCAGTTACTCGATTTTCACCAGGGGGCAATACGAGCAGTACTTC
CASSYSIFTRGQYEQYF
>TRBD2|TRBJ2-5|few|TRBV29-1
TGCAGCGTTGAACCCCCGCTAGCGGGAGGGCTTCTGGAGACCCAGTACTTC
CSVEPPLAGGLLETQYF
>TRBD1|TRBJ1-1|.|TRBV7-6
TGTGCCACCGCGACAGGGGAGGTCACTGAAGCTTTCTTT
CATATGEVTEAFF
>.|TRBJ1-2|.|TRBV3-1
TGTGCCAGCAGCCAGCCGGGACACGGGAACTATGGCTACACCTTC
CASSQPGHGNYGYTF
>TRBD1|TRBJ2-2|.|TRBV10-3
TGTGCCATTGGGACAGGTGGGCGGAACACCGGGGAGCTGTTTTTT
CAIGTGGRNTGELFF